Listed below are T cell receptor beta chains from one sample, sequenced in a study of CD8+ T cells in alopecia areata. Libraries were prepared by immunoSEQ multiplex PCR; TCRdb keeps only in-frame clonotypes and omits some of them. The sample lists over 120,000 clones, 54% occurring once. The material sequenced was CD8+ T cells sorted from blood, taken at week 4, from a patient treated with tofacitinib. The receptors were gathered from a human donor with alopecia areata. Each CDR3 is given with its conserved first and last residue. Each record gives: clone size, D gene, J gene, V gene, CDR3 protein, CDR3 DNA. The D gene is left open where the match is weak. The size of a clone is reported for some rows only, either as once, few or many, or as a class for expanded clones.

size: medium-sized
D: .
J: TRBJ1-1
V: TRBV5-6
CDR3: CASSLFSGIGDTEAFF
DNA: TGTGCCAGCAGCTTGTTCTCCGGGATCGGGGACACTGAAGCTTTCTTT

size: few
D: .
J: TRBJ1-1
V: TRBV5-6
CDR3: CASSFLTEAFF
DNA: TGTGCCAGCAGCTTTCTGACTGAAGCTTTCTTT

size: .
D: .
J: TRBJ2-7
V: TRBV6-1
CDR3: CASSESSGTSYEQYF
DNA: TGTGCCAGCAGTGAATCTTCCGGTACTTCCTACGAGCAGTACTTC

size: .
D: .
J: TRBJ2-1
V: TRBV6-5
CDR3: CASSYSVGDYNEQFF
DNA: TGTGCCAGCAGTTACTCTGTAGGGGACTACAATGAGCAGTTCTTC

size: .
D: TRBD1
J: TRBJ1-6
V: TRBV13
CDR3: CASSLEGTGRYSPLHF
DNA: TGTGCCAGCAGCTTAGAGGGGACAGGGCGTTATTCACCCCTCCACTTT

size: few
D: .
J: TRBJ2-3
V: TRBV6-4
CDR3: CASSDGSYLTDTQYF
DNA: TGTGCCAGCAGTGACGGGTCTTACCTCACAGATACGCAGTATTTT

size: few
D: .
J: TRBJ1-1
V: TRBV29-1
CDR3: CSVSDRNTGAFF
DNA: TGCAGCGTCTCGGACCGGAACACTGGGGCTTTCTTT

size: .
D: .
J: TRBJ2-7
V: TRBV4-1
CDR3: CASSQGLSYEQYF
DNA: TGCGCCAGCAGCCAGGGTCTGTCCTACGAGCAGTACTTC

size: .
D: .
J: TRBJ1-1
V: TRBV13
CDR3: CASSFPGSAEAFF
DNA: TGTGCCAGCAGCTTCCCCGGGTCCGCTGAAGCTTTCTTT

size: .
D: .
J: TRBJ1-2
V: TRBV30
CDR3: CAISYIYGYTF
DNA: TGTGCGATCTCCTATATCTATGGCTACACCTTC

size: few
D: .
J: TRBJ1-4
V: TRBV7-9
CDR3: CASSLGPSYYEKLFF
DNA: TGTGCCAGCAGCTTAGGTCCCTCTTATTATGAAAAACTGTTTTTT

size: .
D: .
J: TRBJ2-5
V: TRBV5-4
CDR3: CASSTQEDFQETQYF
DNA: TGTGCCAGCAGCACCCAGGAGGACTTCCAAGAGACCCAGTACTTC

size: .
D: .
J: TRBJ1-5
V: TRBV5-1
CDR3: CASSYRSNQPQHF
DNA: TGCGCCAGCAGTTACAGAAGCAATCAGCCCCAGCATTTT

size: .
D: .
J: TRBJ1-5
V: TRBV30
CDR3: CAWSRMGNQPQHF
DNA: TGTGCCTGGAGTCGCATGGGCAATCAGCCCCAGCATTTT

size: .
D: .
J: TRBJ1-1
V: TRBV9
CDR3: CASSVAGVRTEAFF
DNA: TGTGCCAGCAGCGTAGCAGGGGTTCGCACTGAAGCTTTCTTT

size: few
D: TRBD2
J: TRBJ2-5
V: TRBV9
CDR3: CASTSGLAGPSAQETQYF
DNA: TGTGCCAGCACCTCAGGGCTAGCGGGGCCGTCGGCACAAGAGACCCAGTACTTC

size: .
D: TRBD1
J: TRBJ2-7
V: TRBV29-1
CDR3: CSVEGRSWGQGGYEQYF
DNA: TGCAGCGTTGAAGGGCGCTCGTGGGGACAGGGGGGCTACGAGCAGTACTTC

size: .
D: .
J: TRBJ2-3
V: TRBV7-9
CDR3: CASSLGGPTDTQYF
DNA: TGTGCCAGCAGCTTAGGGGGCCCGACAGATACGCAGTATTTT

size: .
D: .
J: TRBJ2-1
V: TRBV11-2
CDR3: CASSLAARGNEQFF
DNA: TGTGCCAGCAGCTTAGCAGCGAGAGGGAATGAGCAGTTCTTC

size: .
D: TRBD1
J: TRBJ2-2
V: TRBV27
CDR3: CASSPTKGQGMNTGELFF
DNA: TGTGCCAGCAGTCCCACGAAGGGACAGGGGATGAACACCGGGGAGCTGTTTTTT

size: .
D: .
J: TRBJ2-7
V: TRBV19
CDR3: CASSMTVIYEQYF
DNA: TGTGCCAGTAGTATGACAGTTATCTACGAGCAGTACTTC

size: .
D: .
J: TRBJ1-1
V: TRBV7-9
CDR3: CASSLGHVKAFF
DNA: TGTGCCAGCAGCTTAGGCCATGTTAAAGCTTTCTTT

size: .
D: TRBD1
J: TRBJ2-2
V: TRBV6-5
CDR3: CASRTGGDTGELFF
DNA: TGTGCCAGCAGGACAGGGGGCGACACCGGGGAGCTGTTTTTT